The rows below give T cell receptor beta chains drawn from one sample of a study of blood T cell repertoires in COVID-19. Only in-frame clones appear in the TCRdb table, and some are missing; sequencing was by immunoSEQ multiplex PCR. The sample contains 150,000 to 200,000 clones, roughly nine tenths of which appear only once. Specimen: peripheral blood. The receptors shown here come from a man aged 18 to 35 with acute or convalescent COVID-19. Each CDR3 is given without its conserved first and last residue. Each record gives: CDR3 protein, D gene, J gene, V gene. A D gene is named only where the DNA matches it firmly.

CDR3 protein: ASSVAGGGYT; D gene: .; J gene: TRBJ1-2; V gene: TRBV9
CDR3 protein: ASSRDRGYEQY; D gene: TRBD1; J gene: TRBJ2-7; V gene: TRBV3-1/TRBV3-2
CDR3 protein: ASRPGTNSYEQY; D gene: TRBD2; J gene: TRBJ2-7; V gene: TRBV5-4
CDR3 protein: ASHNPGDRDYGYT; D gene: TRBD1; J gene: TRBJ1-2; V gene: TRBV7-9
CDR3 protein: ASSYSGGHSTDTQY; D gene: TRBD2; J gene: TRBJ2-3; V gene: TRBV6-5
CDR3 protein: ATGLAGGLADTQY; D gene: TRBD2; J gene: TRBJ2-3; V gene: TRBV19
CDR3 protein: ASSQSNYGYT; D gene: .; J gene: TRBJ1-2; V gene: TRBV5-4
CDR3 protein: ASSLTGTVGEKLF; D gene: TRBD1; J gene: TRBJ1-4; V gene: TRBV11-2
CDR3 protein: ASSPQGNTEAF; D gene: .; J gene: TRBJ1-1; V gene: TRBV7-3
CDR3 protein: ASSPSTGGSTDTQY; D gene: TRBD1; J gene: TRBJ2-3; V gene: TRBV7-3
CDR3 protein: ASSQGQGKGHTDTQY; D gene: TRBD1; J gene: TRBJ2-3; V gene: TRBV4-1
CDR3 protein: ASSLVGGGLGETQY; D gene: .; J gene: TRBJ2-5; V gene: TRBV7-2
CDR3 protein: SVEGLAEQETQY; D gene: TRBD2; J gene: TRBJ2-5; V gene: TRBV29-1
CDR3 protein: ASRMTGATQPQH; D gene: TRBD1; J gene: TRBJ1-5; V gene: TRBV28
CDR3 protein: ASSIGKGADTQY; D gene: .; J gene: TRBJ2-3; V gene: TRBV19
CDR3 protein: ASSLGPGTSGGLTDTQY; D gene: TRBD2; J gene: TRBJ2-3; V gene: TRBV27
CDR3 protein: ASSLSSFSRYT; D gene: .; J gene: TRBJ1-2; V gene: TRBV27
CDR3 protein: ASSLAGGLNTQY; D gene: TRBD2; J gene: TRBJ2-3; V gene: TRBV7-3
CDR3 protein: ASRKRGPPSTDTQY; D gene: TRBD1; J gene: TRBJ2-3; V gene: TRBV9
CDR3 protein: ASSLVTGTGTYEQY; D gene: TRBD1; J gene: TRBJ2-7; V gene: TRBV4-1
CDR3 protein: ASSPPGHSNTEAF; D gene: .; J gene: TRBJ1-1; V gene: TRBV18
CDR3 protein: ASSLSGTGSYYEQY; D gene: TRBD1; J gene: TRBJ2-7; V gene: TRBV7-3
CDR3 protein: ASSLGQGGNEQF; D gene: TRBD1; J gene: TRBJ2-1; V gene: TRBV7-9
CDR3 protein: SSAERDRQETQY; D gene: TRBD1; J gene: TRBJ2-5; V gene: TRBV29-1
CDR3 protein: ASSQDGGEEQF; D gene: .; J gene: TRBJ2-1; V gene: TRBV14
CDR3 protein: ASSLGRDSSGYT; D gene: .; J gene: TRBJ1-2; V gene: TRBV13
CDR3 protein: ASSSRTGAYEQY; D gene: TRBD1; J gene: TRBJ2-7; V gene: TRBV19
CDR3 protein: ATSEETGEYTGELF; D gene: TRBD1; J gene: TRBJ2-2; V gene: TRBV24-1
CDR3 protein: ASSEDTGEDYGYT; D gene: TRBD1; J gene: TRBJ1-2; V gene: TRBV6-1
CDR3 protein: ASSAAWVRGEHTEAF; D gene: .; J gene: TRBJ1-1; V gene: TRBV9
CDR3 protein: ASSGNSGGYQETQY; D gene: .; J gene: TRBJ2-5; V gene: TRBV5-1
CDR3 protein: ASSQQPGQISMEQY; D gene: TRBD1; J gene: TRBJ2-7; V gene: TRBV11-2
CDR3 protein: ASSYGGRGPFYSNQPQH; D gene: TRBD1; J gene: TRBJ1-5; V gene: TRBV6-2/TRBV6-3
CDR3 protein: ASSLLRLAGGLSSTDTQY; D gene: TRBD2; J gene: TRBJ2-3; V gene: TRBV7-3
CDR3 protein: AISEGQVDEQF; D gene: .; J gene: TRBJ2-1; V gene: TRBV10-3
CDR3 protein: AWSGPRVFAEAF; D gene: .; J gene: TRBJ1-1; V gene: TRBV30
CDR3 protein: ASSLFGETQY; D gene: .; J gene: TRBJ2-5; V gene: TRBV28
CDR3 protein: ASSPGQEGNYGYT; D gene: TRBD1; J gene: TRBJ1-2; V gene: TRBV18
CDR3 protein: AIGSTGVTEAF; D gene: TRBD1; J gene: TRBJ1-1; V gene: TRBV10-3
CDR3 protein: ASSYSGDQETQY; D gene: .; J gene: TRBJ2-5; V gene: TRBV5-1
CDR3 protein: ASSLGQMNTEAF; D gene: TRBD1; J gene: TRBJ1-1; V gene: TRBV7-8
CDR3 protein: ASSKTDYEQY; D gene: .; J gene: TRBJ2-7; V gene: TRBV7-8
CDR3 protein: ASSTDWDYTDTQY; D gene: TRBD2; J gene: TRBJ2-3; V gene: TRBV28
CDR3 protein: ASSSSQGRNGYT; D gene: .; J gene: TRBJ1-2; V gene: TRBV7-3
CDR3 protein: SVDEGMGEAEQF; D gene: .; J gene: TRBJ2-1; V gene: TRBV29-1